A single sample gave rise to the 7 T cell receptor beta chains below, sequenced in a study of blood T cell repertoires in COVID-19. Profiled with immunoSEQ multiplex PCR; TCRdb holds only in-frame clones, not every one. The sample shows around 25,000 clones, around 83% of them seen only once. Source material: peripheral blood. These receptors were collected from a man in his 70s with active COVID-19.

This chain joins TRBV7-9 and TRBJ1-3; D gene unclear. V was shortened by 3 bases and J by 0 bases, with 9 bases between the two germline ends. CDR3 size: 15 residues. The germline V gene encodes CDR1 SEHNR and CDR2 FQNEAQ (reference sequence). CDR3 nucleotide sequence: TGTGCCAGCAGCTTCGTCCAGGTCTCTGGAAACACCATATATTTT. As protein: CASSFVQVSGNTIYF.

This chain uses TRBV6-5 with TRBJ1-4, with 8 bases that match TRBD1. V shed 6 bases and J 8 bases; nucleotides not matched to a gene: 8. Germline V gene lookup returns CDR1 MNHEY and CDR2 SVGAGI. CDR3 length equals 14 residues. The CDR3 spells CASRSQGASEKLFF. In DNA form, the CDR3 reads TGTGCCAGCAGATCGCAGGGGGCTAGCGAAAAACTGTTTTTT.

The chain couples TRBV29-1 to TRBJ1-3; TRBD1 matches 7 bases. CDR1 and CDR2 (germline): SQVTM, ANQGSEA. Trimming removed 7 bases from V and 7 bases from J; junction bases left unmatched: 7. The CDR3 has 12 amino acids. The CDR3 bases are TGCAGCGCCGGGACAGTAAGGAACACCATATATTTT. It specifies CSAGTVRNTIYF. The entire variable domain, with the rest obtained from reference TRBV29-1 and TRBJ1-3, is as follows: SAVISQKPSRDICQRGTSLTIQCQVDSQVTMMFWYRQQPGQSLTLIATANQGSEATYESGFVIDKFPISRPNLTFSTLTVSNMSPEDSSIYLCSAGTVRNTIYFGEGSWLTVV.

The V call is TRBV9, the J call TRBJ2-5; D is possibly TRBD2 (6 bases). Trimming cost V 0 bases and J 5 bases, with 17 bases left between them. CDR3 length: 16 amino acids. CDR1 is SGDLS and CDR2 is YYNGEE in the germline V gene. The CDR3 protein is CASSVVPEGAEETQYF. The CDR3 nucleotides are TGTGCCAGCAGCGTAGTTCCGGAGGGAGCAGAGGAGACCCAGTACTTC.

The genes are TRBV5-4 and TRBJ1-1; TRBD1 matches 8 bases. Unmatched junction bases numbered 8, after V lost 5 bases and J lost 5 bases. CDR3 length: 14 amino acids. Germline lookup yields CDR1 SGHNT and CDR2 YYREEE (reference sequence). The CDR3 spells CASSFDRGRTEAFF. The CDR3 bases are TGTGCCAGCAGTTTCGACAGGGGACGGACTGAAGCTTTCTTT. Based on the CDR3 plus reference TRBV5-4 and TRBJ1-1, the full variable domain is ETGVTQSPTHLIKTRGQQVTLRCSSQSGHNTVSWYQQALGQGPQFIFQYYREEENGRGNFPPRFSGLQFPNYSSELNVNALELDDSALYLCASSFDRGRTEAFFGQGTRLTVV.

The chain joins TRBV19 to TRBJ2-1; 7 nucleotides agree with TRBD1. Germline trimming cut 1 base from V and 3 bases from J; bases unmatched to any gene: 6. The V gene's germline CDR1 is LNHDA and CDR2 SQIVND (reference sequence). There are 16 residues in the CDR3. CDR3 residues: CASSIGGGWGYNEQFF. The CDR3 DNA is TGTGCCAGTAGTATAGGAGGGGGCTGGGGCTACAATGAGCAGTTCTTC.

This clone was counted a few times. This rearrangement joins TRBV9 to TRBJ2-7; 7 bases align to TRBD2. The CDR3 runs 14 residues. The V gene's germline CDR1 is SGDLS and CDR2 YYNGEE. V lost 4 bases to trimming and J lost 6 bases; unmatched junction nucleotides: 10. In nucleotides, the CDR3 is TGTGCCAGCAGCCCTAACTCTCCGGGGGGCGAGCAGTACTTC. Protein: CASSPNSPGGEQYF.